Shown below are 12 T cell receptor beta chains from a single sample sequenced in a study of CD8 T cells in Susac syndrome. Reverse transcription of roughly 0.45 to 1 ug RNA used random hexamers. One entry per CDR3 protein results from TCRdb running MiXCR on the immunoSEQ multiplex PCR reads. The sample records hundreds of thousands of distinct CDR3 sequences, 85% being singletons. Sequenced material: CD8+ T cells from PBMCs. All receptors come from a human donor with multiple sclerosis.

This CDR3 is CASSQIGNNEQFF. The CDR3 bases are TGTGCCAGCAGTCAGATCGGGAACAATGAGCAGTTCTTC. This chain links TRBV27 with TRBJ2-1; possible D gene TRBD2, 5 bases. Per germline, CDR1 MNHEY and CDR2 SMNVEV (reference sequence). This CDR3 has 13 residues. With 5 bases removed from V and 5 bases from J, the gap between germline ends came to 10 bases.

The V and J genes are TRBV14 and TRBJ2-1; D not resolved. CDR3 length equals 16 residues. The V gene lost 0 bases and the J gene lost 3 bases, with 12 bases spanning the gap. CDR1 is SGHDN and CDR2 is FVKESK in the germline V gene. DNA for the CDR3: TGTGCCAGCAGCCAAGACCCCCCACGCCTCTACAATGAGCAGTTCTTC. Its protein is CASSQDPPRLYNEQFF. Filled out from reference TRBV14 and TRBJ2-1, the complete variable domain reads EAGVTQFPSHSVIEKGQTVTLRCDPISGHDNLYWYRRVMGKEIKFLLHFVKESKQDESGMPNNRFLAERTGGTYSTLKVQPAELEDSGVYFCASSQDPPRLYNEQFFGPGTRLTVL.

The chain recombines TRBV29-1 with TRBJ2-1; D may be TRBD2 (6 bases). The CDR3 contains 19 residues. Between the trimmed V and J ends, which lost 1 base and 6 bases, there was a span of 28 bases. The germline CDR1 and CDR2 sequences are SQVTM and ANQGSEA. This CDR3 is CSVEAWGVASESMSNEQFF. In DNA, the CDR3 is TGCAGCGTTGAAGCCTGGGGTGTGGCTAGCGAATCGATGAGCAATGAGCAGTTCTTC.

This chain uses TRBV15 with TRBJ2-7, with D possibly matching TRBD2 (6 bases). Trimming cost V 0 bases and J 7 bases, with 16 bases left between them. CDR1 and CDR2 (germline): LNHNV, YYDKDF (reference sequence). The CDR3 runs 15 residues. The CDR3 here is CATSREASSGGEQYF. For the CDR3, the DNA is TGTGCCACCAGCAGAGAAGCTAGTAGCGGAGGGGAGCAGTACTTC. Supplemented by reference TRBV15 and TRBJ2-7, the full variable domain reads DAMVIQNPRYQVTQFGKPVTLSCSQTLNHNVMYWYQQKSSQAPKLLFHYYDKDFNNEADTPDNFQSRRPNTSFCFLDIRSPGLGDTAMYLCATSREASSGGEQYFGPGTRLTVT.

The V gene is TRBV30, the J gene TRBJ2-5; 10 nucleotides match TRBD1. From germline, CDR1 is GTSNPN and CDR2 SVGIG (reference sequence). The CDR3 contains 14 residues. Trimming cost V 2 bases and J 3 bases; bases outside gene matches: 3. CDR3 region: CAWSLGTGEETQYF. As DNA, the CDR3 is TGTGCCTGGAGTCTAGGGACAGGGGAAGAGACCCAGTACTTC. Using reference TRBV30 and TRBJ2-5 for the parts outside the CDR3, the full variable domain is SQTIHQWPATLVQPVGSPLSLECTVEGTSNPNLYWYRQAAGRGLQLLFYSVGIGQISSEVPQNLSASRPQDRQFILSSKKLLLSDSGFYLCAWSLGTGEETQYFGPGTRLLVL.

The gene calls are TRBV11-2 and TRBJ2-7; possible D gene TRBD2, 5 bases. This CDR3 has 17 amino acids. Per the germline V gene, CDR1 is SGHAT and CDR2 is FQNNGV. Trimming shortened V by 1 base and J by 0 bases, and 16 bases separated the two germline ends. The CDR3 region is CASSLAVGGIASYEQYF. The CDR3 region has the DNA TGTGCCAGCAGCTTAGCAGTAGGAGGTATCGCCTCCTACGAGCAGTACTTC.

The chain combines TRBV29-1 with TRBJ2-7; D perhaps matches TRBD1 (5 bases). Between the trimmed V and J ends, which lost 4 bases and 2 bases, there was a span of 9 bases. The CDR3 sequence is 12 residues long. Germline V CDR1 and CDR2: SQVTM, ANQGSEA. CDR3 sequence: CSVVIGAYEQYF. The CDR3 bases are TGCAGCGTTGTTATAGGGGCCTACGAGCAGTACTTC.

This clonotype was recorded a few times. V and J are TRBV11-2 and TRBJ2-7; TRBD2 might be the D (6 bases). The CDR3 consists of 13 residues. V shed 3 bases and J shed 4 bases, with 10 bases lying between them. CDR1 is SGHAT and CDR2 is FQNNGV in the germline V gene. The CDR3 spells CASSLEGGYEQYF. The CDR3 DNA sequence: TGTGCCAGCAGCTTGGAGGGCGGGTACGAGCAGTACTTC.

The chain combines TRBV5-4 with TRBJ2-7; TRBD2 is a possible D gene (5 bases). V lost 0 bases, J lost 2 bases, and 9 bases lay in between. Germline V gene data show CDR1 as SGHNT and CDR2 as YYREEE (reference sequence). The CDR3 sequence is 14 residues long. CDR3 sequence: CASSLDSGTYEQYF. The CDR3 DNA follows: TGTGCCAGCAGCTTGGATTCGGGGACCTACGAGCAGTACTTC.

The chain carries TRBV19 and TRBJ1-1; D is unclear. The CDR3 loop spans 15 amino acids. Trimming cost V 1 base and J 0 bases, with 9 bases left between them. Per germline, CDR1 LNHDA and CDR2 SQIVND (reference sequence). This chain's CDR3 is CASSIGPVMNTEAFF. The DNA for the CDR3 is TGTGCCAGTAGTATAGGTCCAGTGATGAACACTGAAGCTTTCTTT.

The genes are TRBV4-3 and TRBJ2-7, with a tentative D call TRBD2 (6 bases). This CDR3 contains 16 residues. The ends were cut back, 1 base at V and 3 bases at J, with 16 bases in the middle. Germline CDR1 LGHNA, CDR2 YSLEER. The CDR3, as DNA: TGCGCCAGCAGCCAAGTTTCAGGGTCCGGGGGCTACGAGCAGTACTTC. Translated: CASSQVSGSGGYEQYF.

This sequence joins TRBV28 and TRBJ2-3, with D possibly being TRBD1 or TRBD2 (5 bases each). Between the trimmed V and J ends, which lost 5 bases and 6 bases, there was a span of 21 bases. This CDR3 comprises 16 residues. Germline V gene lookup returns CDR1 MDHEN and CDR2 SYDVKM. CDR3 sequence reads: CASSPVRDLPTDTQYF. CDR3 in DNA: TGTGCCAGCAGTCCCGTCCGGGACCTCCCCACCGATACGCAGTATTTT.